This T cell receptor (beta chain) was recorded in a study of T cell responses to AZD1222 COVID-19 vaccine. Sequencing used immunoSEQ multiplex PCR; TCRdb keeps in-frame clones, though not all of them. The sample has about 42,000 clones, roughly 88% seen once. Concerning this clone: Its antigen remains unknown.

It was second doses at about 4 or about 12 weeks that were pooled. There are 15 residues in the CDR3. With V trimmed by 5 bases and J by 3 bases, 7 bases remained unmatched. Germline CDR1 is SGHAT and CDR2 is FQNNGV. Study conclusions and caveats: Spike-spanning, vaccine-associated CD4 TCRs were dominant at 160-218 and 743-854. Seropositive status at baseline applied to only 6 or 7 AZD1222 recipients.

This TCR derives from an adult who received the AZD1222 COVID-19 vaccine. J is TRBJ2-5 and V is TRBV11-2; 9 bases map to TRBD1. Sample: peripheral blood, taken 28 days after the second AZD1222 dose. DNA for the CDR3: TGTGCCAGCAGCAAATCCGGGACAGGGAAAGAGACCCAGTACTTC. As protein: CASSKSGTGKETQYF.